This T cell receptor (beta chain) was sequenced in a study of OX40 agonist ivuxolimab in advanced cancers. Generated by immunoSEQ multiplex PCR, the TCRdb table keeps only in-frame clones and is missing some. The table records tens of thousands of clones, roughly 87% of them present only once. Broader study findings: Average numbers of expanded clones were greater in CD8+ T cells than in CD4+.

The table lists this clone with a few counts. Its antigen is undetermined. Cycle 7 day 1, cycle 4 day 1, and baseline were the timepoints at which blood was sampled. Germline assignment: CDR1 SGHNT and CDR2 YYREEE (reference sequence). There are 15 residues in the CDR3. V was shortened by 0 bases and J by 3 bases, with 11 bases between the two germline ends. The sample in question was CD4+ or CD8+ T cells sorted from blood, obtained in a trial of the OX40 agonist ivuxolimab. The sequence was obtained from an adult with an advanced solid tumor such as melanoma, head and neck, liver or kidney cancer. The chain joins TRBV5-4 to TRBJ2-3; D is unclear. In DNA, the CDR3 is TGTGCCAGCAGCTTGGTGACGGAGCTAACAGATACGCAGTATTTT. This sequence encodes CASSLVTELTDTQYF.